The 22 T cell receptor beta chains below come from one sample, sequenced in a study of tumor-infiltrating lymphocytes in oesophageal squamous cell carcinoma. TCRdb fed the PCR reads into MiXCR, producing one record per CDR3 protein. The sample yields over 10,000 distinct CDR3 sequences, 45% to 65% seen once. Material: esophageal tumor tissue. These receptors originate from a male donor with esophageal squamous cell carcinoma.

The table lists this clonotype with a few counts. This rearrangement joins TRBV7-3 to TRBJ2-3, with TRBD2 matching over 8 bases. The germline V gene has CDR1 SGHTA and CDR2 FQGTGA. With V trimmed by 0 bases and J by 5 bases, 4 bases remained unmatched. The CDR3 spans 15 residues. CDR3: CASSLTAGEIDTQYF. The CDR3 region has the DNA TGTGCCAGCAGCTTAACAGCGGGAGAGATAGATACGCAGTATTTT.

V is TRBV24-1 and J is TRBJ2-3, with D unresolved. Trimming removed 9 bases at V and 2 bases at J, with 11 bases between. The CDR3 has 13 amino acids. CDR1 and CDR2 (germline): KGHDR, SFDVKD. As DNA, the CDR3 is TGTGCCACCTACGACTTCTCCACAGATACGCAGTATTTT. It codes for CATYDFSTDTQYF.

This chain joins TRBV7-8 and TRBJ2-5, with 7 bases fitting TRBD1. Germline CDR1 SGHVS, CDR2 FQNEAQ. The CDR3 has 15 amino acids. V dropped 3 bases and J dropped 5; count of bases not matched to a gene: 9. CDR3 DNA: TGTGCCAGCAGCTTCGACAGGGCTTTTGCGGAGACCCAGTACTTC. It codes for CASSFDRAFAETQYF.

This clonotype has at least ten counts. The chain links TRBV3-1 to TRBJ1-4, with 8 bases that match TRBD1. V was pared by 1 base and J by 8 bases, with 6 bases of the junction left unmatched. The CDR3 sequence is 15 residues long. Germline V gives CDR1 LGHDT, CDR2 YNNKEL (reference sequence). The CDR3 region has the DNA TGTGCCAGCAGCCAAGCCCACAGGACAGGGGAAAAACTGTTTTTT. The encoded protein is CASSQAHRTGEKLFF.

In the case of this clonotype: Since the CDR3 does not end with the conserved phenylalanine or tryptophan, this likely comes from a read error. Because the CDR3's place on the DNA is in doubt, the DNA is left out and the CDR3 is given as listed by TCRdb. The V call is TRBV24-1, the J call TRBJ2-7; the table's D call of TRBD2 was not tested on the DNA. The CDR3 has 8 residues if both end residues are counted. Germline V CDR1 and CDR2: KGHDR, SFDVKD. The chain's CDR3 is CATNTGTS.

The rearrangement links TRBV7-2 to TRBJ2-3; 12 bases fit TRBD2. There are 18 residues in the CDR3. CDR1 is SGHTA and CDR2 is FQGNSA in the germline V gene. Trimming at V came to 5 bases and at J to 4 bases, leaving 13 bases not matched to a gene. The CDR3 reads CASSPLAGGPEGADTQYF. DNA of the CDR3: TGTGCCAGCAGCCCCCTAGCGGGAGGGCCGGAAGGGGCAGATACGCAGTATTTT.

J is TRBJ2-5 and V is TRBV18, with D perhaps given as TRBD1 or TRBD2 (5 bases each). The CDR3 covers 13 residues. CDR1 is KGHSH, CDR2 LQKENI, per germline. V lost 5 bases and J lost 5, with 12 bases in between. The CDR3 sequence is CASSSWGSETQYF. The CDR3 DNA follows: TGTGCCAGCTCATCTTGGGGGAGCGAGACCCAGTACTTC.

For the CDR3, the DNA is TGTGCCAGCACTAGCGGGAGGGCCACGCAGTATTTT. It encodes CASTSGRATQYF. V usage is TRBV7-2 and J usage is TRBJ2-3; 12 bases are shared with TRBD2. The V and J ends lost 7 bases and 9 bases, in that order; junction bases with no gene match: 2. The CDR3 covers 12 residues. Germline lookup yields CDR1 SGHTA and CDR2 FQGNSA.

The chain joins TRBV7-9 to TRBJ2-5, with 11 positions matching TRBD2. Matching the DNA end better, TRBJ2-1 makes the J call doubtful. The CDR3 contains 14 residues. Germline V lookup: CDR1 SEHNR, CDR2 FQNEAQ (reference sequence). The CDR3 protein is CASSLGLADNEQFF. CDR3 coding DNA: TGTGCCAGCAGCTTGGGACTAGCGGACAATGAGCAGTTCTTC.

The table lists this clonotype with a few counts. The rearrangement uses TRBV7-8 and TRBJ2-3; no reliable D call. Germline lookup yields CDR1 SGHVS and CDR2 FQNEAQ. The CDR3 is made up of 12 amino acids. Trimming cost V 2 bases and J 6 bases, with 6 bases left between them. CDR3 bases: TGTGCCAGCAGCTTACGGGTCGATACGCAGTATTTT. The encoded protein is CASSLRVDTQYF.

The rearrangement links TRBV6-5 to TRBJ2-7, with a possible D match to TRBD2 (5 bases). Trimming left V 6 bases short and J 2 bases short, with 11 bases between. The CDR3 is 13 amino acids. The germline gives CDR1 MNHEY, CDR2 SVGAGI. Written as DNA, the CDR3 is TGTGCCAGCAGCCGGGAAACCCCCTACGAGCAGTACTTC. It is translated as CASSRETPYEQYF.

V and J are TRBV5-1 and TRBJ2-1, with D possibly TRBD2 on 6 matching bases. This CDR3 is 15 amino acids long. The germline V gene encodes CDR1 SGHRS and CDR2 YFSETQ. Trimming removed 3 bases from V and 10 bases from J, with 20 bases in between. The CDR3 reads CASSYLAEGSYEQFF. The DNA of the CDR3 is TGCGCCAGCAGCTATTTAGCGGAGGGCTCCTACGAGCAGTTCTTC.

In this sample, this clonotype turned up many times. The V gene is TRBV6-6, the J gene TRBJ2-1; the D is unclear. The DNA end favors TRBJ2-7, so the J call may be wrong. Per the germline V gene, CDR1 is MNHNY and CDR2 is SVGAGI (reference sequence). The CDR3 loop spans 15 amino acids. The CDR3 loop is CASSYSSRRDNEQYF. In DNA form, the CDR3 reads TGTGCCAGCAGTTACTCGAGCAGGAGAGACAATGAGCAGTACTTC.

Only a few counts were recorded for this clonotype. The J gene is TRBJ2-7, the V gene TRBV7-6; D gene unclear. The DNA end favors TRBJ2-5, so the J call may be wrong. CDR1 SGHVS and CDR2 FNYEAQ come from the germline V gene. The length of the CDR3 is 11 residues. The CDR3 reads CASSLAETQYF. CDR3 bases: TGTGCCAGCAGCTTAGCGGAGACCCAGTACTTC.

The J gene is TRBJ2-1, the V gene TRBV7-2, with a possible D match to TRBD2 (6 bases). CDR3 size: 13 residues. CDR1 SGHTA and CDR2 FQGNSA come from the germline V gene. V was trimmed by 4 bases and J by 8 bases, leaving 12 bases between them. The CDR3, as DNA: TGTGCCAGCAGCTCGGGGGTTTCCCATGAGCAGTTCTTC. Its protein product is CASSSGVSHEQFF.

This clonotype was detected ten times or more. This CDR3 fails to terminate in the conserved phenylalanine or tryptophan, so it likely reflects a read error. The DNA is left out, because the CDR3 cannot be placed on it with certainty; the CDR3 is given as TCRdb lists it. The V gene is TRBV7-9, the J gene TRBJ2-6; the D segment call TRBD1 is taken from the table without a DNA check. Looked up from germline, CDR1 is SEHNR and CDR2 is FQNEAQ (reference sequence). The length of the CDR3 is 19 amino acids, counting both ends. CDR3 loop: CASAGARTEKPGSEQYFGA.

The rearrangement links TRBV7-6 to TRBJ2-4, with 7 bases fitting TRBD2. The tail of the sequence fits TRBJ2-5 better, so the J call may be wrong. The CDR3 extends over 15 amino acids. From germline, CDR1 is SGHVS and CDR2 FNYEAQ. The CDR3 DNA sequence: TGTGCCAGCAGCTTAGCGGGGCGGGGGCAAGAGACCCAGTACTTC. Its protein product is CASSLAGRGQETQYF.

The gene calls are TRBV2 and TRBJ1-1; D unclear. The CDR3 is 15 amino acids. Trimming removed 10 bases at V and 1 base at J, with 19 bases between. Germline-derived CDR1 and CDR2 are SNHLY and FYNNEI. Here the CDR3 DNA reads TGTGCCAACCCAATCGAGCCGAACCAGAACACTGAAGCTTTCTTT. It translates to CANPIEPNQNTEAFF.

The table lists this clonotype with a few counts. The chain employs TRBV28 and TRBJ2-3, with D uncertain. CDR1 is MDHEN and CDR2 is SYDVKM in the germline V gene. The CDR3 is 15 residues long. The germline V and J ends were trimmed by 1 base and 4 bases, with 12 bases remaining between them. CDR3 DNA sequence: TGTGCCAGCAGTTTATCGGCCCAAATGGCAGATACGCAGTATTTT. Its protein product is CASSLSAQMADTQYF.

V usage is TRBV5-1 and J usage is TRBJ2-1, with TRBD2 identical over 14 bases. The last part of the DNA fits TRBJ2-5 better; the J call may be wrong. From germline, CDR1 is SGHRS and CDR2 YFSETQ. There are 18 residues in the CDR3. The CDR3 nucleotides read TGCGCCAGCAGCTCGATGGGACTAGCGGGAGAAGTGGGAGAGACCCAGTACTTC. It is translated as CASSSMGLAGEVGETQYF.

This clonotype was seen a few times. The chain uses TRBV7-2 and TRBJ2-5; 8 positions match TRBD2. The CDR3 spans 14 residues. The V gene's germline CDR1 is SGHTA and CDR2 FQGNSA. J was trimmed by 5 bases and V by 5 bases; bases with no gene match: 7. The CDR3 region is CASSAQGGGETQYF. The CDR3, as DNA: TGTGCCAGCAGCGCCCAAGGCGGGGGGGAGACCCAGTACTTC.

By sample fraction, this clonotype is medium-sized (0.01 to 0.1%). The chain couples TRBV27 to TRBJ2-1, with 9 bases fitting TRBD1. The V and J ends lost 6 bases and 6 bases, in that order; junction bases with no gene match: 9. Germline assignment: CDR1 MNHEY and CDR2 SMNVEV (reference sequence). The CDR3 spans 15 residues. The CDR3 region has the DNA TGTGCCAGCAGGAACAGGGGGCTAGCGGTCAATGAGCAGTTCTTC. Translated: CASRNRGLAVNEQFF.